These 3 T cell receptor beta chains were all obtained from the same sample, sequenced in a study of T cell responses to AZD1222 COVID-19 vaccine. Sequenced by immunoSEQ multiplex PCR; TCRdb stores in-frame clones only, minus some. The sample includes approximately 100,000 clones, just over 90% seen only once; the top ten take approximately 5.5%. The source was peripheral blood, collected on day 0 of AZD1222 vaccination. Source of these receptors: an adult in good health.

The gene calls are TRBV29-1 and TRBJ2-1; 10 positions match TRBD2. The J segment lost 8 bases and the V segment lost 2 bases, leaving 9 bases of the junction unmatched. There are 15 residues in the CDR3. The V gene's germline CDR1 is SQVTM and CDR2 ANQGSEA. The CDR3: CSVEPLAGAVDEQFF. The CDR3 coding sequence is TGCAGCGTTGAACCCCTAGCGGGAGCGGTGGATGAGCAGTTCTTC.

The chain links TRBV7-9 to TRBJ1-6, with D perhaps matching TRBD1 (5 bases). V was shortened by 4 bases and J by 4 bases, with 11 bases between the two germline ends. This CDR3 comprises 15 residues. The germline gives CDR1 SEHNR, CDR2 FQNEAQ (reference sequence). Here the CDR3 DNA reads TGTGCCAGCAGCTGGGCACAGGAGTATAATTCACCCCTCCACTTT. Translated: CASSWAQEYNSPLHF. Looking up the rest from reference TRBV7-9 and TRBJ1-6 gives the full variable domain: DTGVSQNPRHKITKRGQNVTFRCDPISEHNRLYWYRQTLGQGPEFLTYFQNEAQLEKSRLLSDRFSAERPKGSFSTLEIQRTEQGDSAMYLCASSWAQEYNSPLHFGNGTRLTVT.

The J gene is TRBJ2-7, the V gene TRBV28, with D possibly being TRBD1 (6 bases). Trimming left V 7 bases short and J 2 bases short, with 15 bases between. This CDR3 is built from 14 residues. The germline V gene has CDR1 MDHEN and CDR2 SYDVKM. CDR3 loop: CASTSPRTAYEQYF. The CDR3 region has the DNA TGTGCCAGCACCTCCCCCAGGACAGCCTACGAGCAGTACTTC.